Presented here are 24 T cell receptor beta chains from one specimen sequenced in a study of blood T cell repertoires in COVID-19. TCRdb's table, derived via immunoSEQ multiplex PCR, lists solely in-frame clones and lacks some. The table lists a few hundred thousand clones, approximately 84% of them singletons. Material: PBMCs or T cells enriched from blood (not recorded which). These receptors were obtained from a woman between 18 and 29 years old who had recovered from COVID-19.

As to this clone: One junction end disagrees with the germline gene, perhaps due to a read error. The same CDR3 can be traced to other DNA sequences in this sample. The chain joins TRBV18 to TRBJ2-2, with 8 nucleotides matching TRBD1. Per germline, CDR1 KGHSH and CDR2 LQKENI. The CDR3 runs to 15 residues. The CDR3 reads CASSRGQGGTGELFF. As DNA, the CDR3 is TGTGCCAGCTCACGTGGACAGGGCGGCACCGGGGAGTTGTTTTTT. The variable domain in full, with the rest retrieved from reference TRBV18 and TRBJ2-2, is NAGVMQNPRHLVRRRGQEARLRCSPMKGHSHVYWYRQLPEEGLKFMVYLQKENIIDESGMPKERFSAEFPKEGPSILRIQQVVRGDSAAYFCASSRGQGGTGELFFGEGSRLTVL.

This sequence joins TRBV6-5 and TRBJ1-1, with TRBD1 matching over 8 bases. This CDR3 contains 16 residues. Looked up from germline, CDR1 is MNHEY and CDR2 is SVGAGI. The ends lost 4 bases at V and 1 base at J; junction bases unmatched: 8. The CDR3 sequence: CASSSDQGAPNTEAFF. The CDR3 region has the DNA TGTGCCAGCAGTTCAGACCAGGGGGCCCCGAACACTGAAGCTTTCTTT.

The rearrangement joins TRBV9 to TRBJ2-3; 11 bases are shared with TRBD2. The length of the CDR3 is 15 residues. Per germline, CDR1 SGDLS and CDR2 YYNGEE. After removal of 5 bases from V and 2 bases from J, the junction contained 4 bases not matched to a gene. In DNA form, the CDR3 reads TGTGCCAGCAGAGGTAGCGGGGGGGCCACAGATACGCAGTATTTT. It is translated as CASRGSGGATDTQYF. Drawing the rest from reference TRBV9 and TRBJ2-3, the complete variable domain is DSGVTQTPKHLITATGQRVTLRCSPRSGDLSVYWYQQSLDQGLQFLIQYYNGEERAKGNILERFSAQQFPDLHSELNLSSLELGDSALYFCASRGSGGATDTQYFGPGTRLTVL.

The chain uses TRBV6-1 and TRBJ1-3, with 7 bases fitting TRBD1. CDR3 length equals 16 residues. V shed 3 bases, J shed 0 bases, and the junction held 5 bases outside the gene matches. CDR1 is MNHNS and CDR2 is SASEGT in the germline V gene. The CDR3 DNA reads TGTGCCAGCAGTGACGGTTGGACAGGCTCTGGAAACACCATATATTTT. It translates to CASSDGWTGSGNTIYF.

The rearrangement uses TRBV18 and TRBJ2-7, with D tentatively TRBD1 (6 bases). The germline CDR1 and CDR2 sequences are KGHSH and LQKENI. Trimming removed 5 bases from V and 5 bases from J, with 16 bases in between. This CDR3 spans 14 amino acids. CDR3 coding DNA: TGTGCCAGCTCATCCTCCAGGGGTCCCCACGAGCAGTACTTC. Protein sequence: CASSSSRGPHEQYF.

The rearrangement links TRBV28 to TRBJ1-5, with 7 bases that match TRBD1. V lost 4 bases and J lost 6; bases outside the gene matches: 9. The V gene's germline CDR1 is MDHEN and CDR2 SYDVKM. This CDR3 is 15 amino acids long. This CDR3 is CASSSTGLGVQPQHF. The CDR3 DNA follows: TGTGCCAGCAGTTCGACAGGGTTAGGGGTTCAGCCCCAGCATTTT.

The chain couples TRBV5-1 to TRBJ2-2, with TRBD2 matching 10 bases. Germline loops: CDR1 SGHRS, CDR2 YFSETQ. The CDR3 extends over 17 amino acids. The V and J ends lost 1 base and 7 bases, in that order; junction bases with no gene match: 10. The CDR3 DNA sequence: TGCGCCAGCAGCTTGAGACTAGCGGGTGGAGCTGGCGGGGAGCTGTTTTTT. Encoded protein: CASSLRLAGGAGGELFF.

The V gene is TRBV5-8, the J gene TRBJ1-2; maybe TRBD1 (5 bases). V shed 3 bases and J shed 2 bases, with 23 bases lying between them. CDR3 length: 18 residues. CDR1 is SGHTS and CDR2 is YDEGEE in the germline V gene. The CDR3 coding sequence is TGTGCCAGCAGCTCCTACTTAACTGACAGAAACTTCAACTATGGCTACACCTTC. As protein: CASSSYLTDRNFNYGYTF.

The chain combines TRBV10-3 with TRBJ1-5, with 9 bases aligning to TRBD1. This CDR3 comprises 14 residues. Germline V lookup: CDR1 ENHRY, CDR2 SYGVKD. J was trimmed by 4 bases and V by 4 bases; bases with no gene match: 2. In DNA form, the CDR3 reads TGTGCCATCAGTGCGACAGGGGGGAATCAGCCCCAGCATTTT. Amino acid sequence: CAISATGGNQPQHF.

V and J are TRBV15 and TRBJ2-1; 10 bases match TRBD2. The CDR3 runs to 19 residues. Germline values: CDR1 LNHNV, CDR2 YYDKDF (reference sequence). V was clipped by 1 base and J by 1 base; unmatched bases: 10. The CDR3 DNA follows: TGTGCCACCAGCAGAGTAGGGTTAAGTAGCGGGAGGTCCTACAATGAGCAGTTCTTC. Protein: CATSRVGLSSGRSYNEQFF.

This clone was observed a single time. CDR3 residues: CASSLGFTGLSTDTQYF. The CDR3, as DNA: TGTGCCAGCAGCTTAGGCTTTACAGGGTTAAGCACAGATACGCAGTATTTT. V usage is TRBV7-9 and J usage is TRBJ2-3; the D gene is possibly TRBD1 (6 bases). Trimming shortened V by 1 base and J by 0 bases, and 14 bases separated the two germline ends. From germline, CDR1 is SEHNR and CDR2 FQNEAQ (reference sequence). This CDR3 contains 17 residues.

The V call is TRBV10-2, the J call TRBJ1-2; no firm D call. V was trimmed by 7 bases and J by 0 bases, leaving 6 bases between them. The CDR3 extends over 12 amino acids. Germline loops: CDR1 WSHSY, CDR2 SAAADI. The CDR3 is CASTSTNYGYTF. In DNA, the CDR3 is TGCGCCAGCACATCCACTAACTATGGCTACACCTTC.

This clone has just one count. This chain uses TRBV7-3 with TRBJ1-2; TRBD1 matches 10 bases. CDR1 and CDR2 (germline): SGHTA, FQGTGA. Trimming removed 5 bases from V and 6 bases from J; junction bases left unmatched: 3. CDR3 length: 13 amino acids. The CDR3 reads CASSAGTGDGYTF. CDR3 coding DNA: TGTGCCAGCAGCGCCGGGACAGGGGATGGCTACACCTTC.

V is TRBV5-5 and J is TRBJ1-6; D perhaps matches TRBD1 (5 bases). From germline, CDR1 is SGHKS and CDR2 YYEKEE (reference sequence). Between the trimmed V and J ends, which lost 0 bases and 8 bases, there was a span of 9 bases. The CDR3 covers 14 residues. The CDR3 region is CASSLGTQDSPLHF. The CDR3 DNA sequence: TGTGCCAGCAGCTTGGGGACACAGGATTCACCCCTCCACTTT.

The chain has TRBV12-3 or TRBV12-4 and TRBJ1-4; no clear D. The V end was cut by 0 bases, the J end by 6 bases, with 2 bases between. The CDR3 length is 12 residues. CDR3: CASSLAYEKLFF. The CDR3 DNA reads TGTGCCAGCAGTTTAGCCTATGAAAAACTGTTTTTT.

This rearrangement joins TRBV28 to TRBJ2-7, with unresolved D. Germline V gene data show CDR1 as MDHEN and CDR2 as SYDVKM. This CDR3 contains 14 residues. The germline V and J ends were trimmed by 4 bases and 5 bases, with 15 bases remaining between them. As DNA, the CDR3 is TGTGCCAGCAGTTGGATCAGCCTACGGGACGAGCAGTACTTC. It yields the protein CASSWISLRDEQYF.

The rearrangement uses TRBV2 and TRBJ1-2, with 7 bases aligning to TRBD1. Trimming at V came to 6 bases and at J to 4 bases, leaving 5 bases not matched to a gene. This CDR3 has 13 residues. Germline V gene data show CDR1 as SNHLY and CDR2 as FYNNEI. As DNA, the CDR3 is TGTGCCAGCAGCCGGACAGGAACCTATGGCTACACCTTC. Protein: CASSRTGTYGYTF.

This chain joins TRBV10-3 and TRBJ1-3, with TRBD1 matching over 8 bases. CDR3 size: 16 residues. Trimming took 6 bases from V and 2 from J; bases not matched to a gene: 9. CDR1 is ENHRY and CDR2 is SYGVKD in the germline V gene. The CDR3, as DNA: TGTGCCATCAGACCGAGGACAGGGCTTACTGGAAACACCATATATTTT. Amino acid sequence: CAIRPRTGLTGNTIYF.

This sequence joins TRBV19 and TRBJ1-5; 10 nucleotides line up with TRBD1. This CDR3 comprises 15 residues. The germline CDR1 and CDR2 sequences are LNHDA and SQIVND (reference sequence). V dropped 8 bases and J dropped 7; count of bases not matched to a gene: 11. The CDR3: CASGLGTGEGQPQHF. DNA of the CDR3: TGTGCCAGTGGCCTCGGGACAGGGGAAGGACAGCCCCAGCATTTT.

V gene TRBV29-1 combines with J gene TRBJ1-3, with TRBD1 matching 8 bases. This CDR3 is built from 15 residues. CDR1 SQVTM and CDR2 ANQGSEA come from the germline V gene. J was trimmed by 2 bases and V by 0 bases; bases with no gene match: 3. DNA for the CDR3: TGCAGCGTTGAAGAGTTGACAGGGGCTGGAAACACCATATATTTT. Translating gives CSVEELTGAGNTIYF.

In its sample, this clone was seen a few times. The rearrangement joins TRBV7-8 to TRBJ1-5; D possibly corresponds to TRBD1 (6 bases). V was pared by 0 bases and J by 5 bases, with 14 bases between. The V gene's germline CDR1 is SGHVS and CDR2 FQNEAQ. This CDR3 is built from 16 residues. The CDR3 region is CASSLARSGVYQPQHF. CDR3 in DNA: TGTGCCAGCAGCTTAGCGAGATCAGGGGTCTATCAGCCCCAGCATTTT.

This clone came up once. This sequence joins TRBV29-1 and TRBJ1-2, with D possibly being TRBD1 (5 bases). The V gene lost 5 bases and the J gene lost 0 bases, with 13 bases spanning the gap. Germline V gives CDR1 SQVTM, CDR2 ANQGSEA. CDR3 length equals 14 residues. The CDR3 here is CSVMQGYTNYGYTF. The CDR3 nucleotides are TGCAGCGTTATGCAGGGATATACTAACTATGGCTACACCTTC.

This rearrangement joins TRBV4-1 to TRBJ1-2; 7 nucleotides match TRBD1. This CDR3 contains 15 residues. Trimming at V came to 2 bases and at J to 4 bases, leaving 7 bases not matched to a gene. The germline V gene encodes CDR1 MGHRA and CDR2 YSYEKL. CDR3 DNA: TGCGCCAGCAGCCAACAAGCCGGGACAGTCTATGGCTACACCTTC. This codes for CASSQQAGTVYGYTF.

This chain's CDR3 is CASSFHVQGTEAFF. CDR3 coding DNA: TGTGCCAGCAGTTTTCACGTTCAGGGAACTGAAGCTTTCTTT. V usage is TRBV28 and J usage is TRBJ1-1, with TRBD1 as a possible D gene (5 bases). V lost 3 bases, J lost 5 bases, and 13 bases lay in between. This CDR3 comprises 14 residues. CDR1 is MDHEN and CDR2 is SYDVKM in the germline V gene. Full variable domain (remainder filled in from reference TRBV28 and TRBJ1-1): DVKVTQSSRYLVKRTGEKVFLECVQDMDHENMFWYRQDPGLGLRLIYFSYDVKMKEKGDIPEGYSVSREKKERFSLILESASTNQTSMYLCASSFHVQGTEAFFGQGTRLTVV.